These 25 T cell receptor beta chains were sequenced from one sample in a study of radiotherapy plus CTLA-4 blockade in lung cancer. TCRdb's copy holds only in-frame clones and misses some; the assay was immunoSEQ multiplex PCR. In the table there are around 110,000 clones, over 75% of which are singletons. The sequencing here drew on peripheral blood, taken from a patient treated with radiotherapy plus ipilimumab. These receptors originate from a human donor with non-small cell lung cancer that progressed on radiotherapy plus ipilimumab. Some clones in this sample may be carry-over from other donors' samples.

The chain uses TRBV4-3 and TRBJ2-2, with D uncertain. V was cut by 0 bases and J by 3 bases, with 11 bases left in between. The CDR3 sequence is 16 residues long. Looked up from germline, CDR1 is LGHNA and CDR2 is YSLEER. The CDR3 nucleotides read TGCGCCAGCAGCCAAGATCGGGCCTCGGACACCGGGGAGCTGTTTTTT. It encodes CASSQDRASDTGELFF.

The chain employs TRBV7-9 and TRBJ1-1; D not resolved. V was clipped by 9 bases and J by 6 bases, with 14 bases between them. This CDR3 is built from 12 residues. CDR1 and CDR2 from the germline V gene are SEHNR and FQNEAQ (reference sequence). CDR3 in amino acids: CASRLIQAEAFF. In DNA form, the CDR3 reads TGTGCCAGTCGCCTGATTCAGGCTGAAGCTTTCTTT.

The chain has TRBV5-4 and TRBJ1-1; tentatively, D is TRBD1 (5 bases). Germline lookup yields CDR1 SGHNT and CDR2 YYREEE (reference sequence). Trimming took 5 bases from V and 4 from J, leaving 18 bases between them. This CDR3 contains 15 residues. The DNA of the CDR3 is TGTGCCAGCAGATCCCCGGGACTCGAAGGCACTGAAGCTTTCTTT. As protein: CASRSPGLEGTEAFF.

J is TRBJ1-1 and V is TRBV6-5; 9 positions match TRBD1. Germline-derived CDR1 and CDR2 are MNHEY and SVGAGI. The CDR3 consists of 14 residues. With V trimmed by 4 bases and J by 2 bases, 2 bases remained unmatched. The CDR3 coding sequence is TGTGCCAGCAGTTTACAGGGGGCTAACACTGAAGCTTTCTTT. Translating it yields CASSLQGANTEAFF.

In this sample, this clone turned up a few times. DNA for the CDR3: TGTGCCAGTAGCGACGGACAGGGACGAAATCAGCCCCAGCATTTT. It translates to CASSDGQGRNQPQHF. The chain recombines TRBV19 with TRBJ1-5; TRBD1 matches 8 bases. CDR1 is LNHDA and CDR2 is SQIVND in the germline V gene (reference sequence). There are 15 residues in the CDR3. J lost 4 bases, V lost 6 bases, and 8 bases had no gene match.

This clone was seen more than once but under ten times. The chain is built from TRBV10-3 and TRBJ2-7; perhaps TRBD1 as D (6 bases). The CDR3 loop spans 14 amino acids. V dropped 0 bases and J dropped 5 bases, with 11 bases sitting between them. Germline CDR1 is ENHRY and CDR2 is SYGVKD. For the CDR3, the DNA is TGTGCCATCAGTGAGTCCGGGGACATGGACGAGCAGTACTTC. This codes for CAISESGDMDEQYF.

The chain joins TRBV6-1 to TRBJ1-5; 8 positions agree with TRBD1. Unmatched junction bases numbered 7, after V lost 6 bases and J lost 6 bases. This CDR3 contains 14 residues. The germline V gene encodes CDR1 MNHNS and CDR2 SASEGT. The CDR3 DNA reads TGTGCCAGCAGCCAGGGGGCAGAAGTTCAGCCCCAGCATTTT. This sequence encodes CASSQGAEVQPQHF.

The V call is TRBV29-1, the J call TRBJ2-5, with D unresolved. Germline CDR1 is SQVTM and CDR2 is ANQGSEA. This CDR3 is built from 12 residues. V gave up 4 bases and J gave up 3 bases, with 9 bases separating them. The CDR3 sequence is CSVGRFEETQYF. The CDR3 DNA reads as TGCAGCGTTGGTAGGTTTGAAGAGACCCAGTACTTC.

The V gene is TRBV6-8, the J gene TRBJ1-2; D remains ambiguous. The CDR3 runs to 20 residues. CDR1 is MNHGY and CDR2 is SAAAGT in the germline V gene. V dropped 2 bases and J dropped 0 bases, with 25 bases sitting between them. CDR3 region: CASSYRRIDRFFLSNYGYTF. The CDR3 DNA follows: TGTGCCAGCAGTTACCGCCGTATTGACCGCTTTTTCCTTTCTAACTATGGCTACACCTTC.

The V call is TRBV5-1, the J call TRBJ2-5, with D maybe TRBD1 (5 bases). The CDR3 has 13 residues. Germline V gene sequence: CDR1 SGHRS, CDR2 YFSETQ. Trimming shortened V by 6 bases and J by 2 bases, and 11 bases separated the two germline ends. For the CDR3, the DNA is TGCGCCAGCAACCCAGACAGTCAAGAGACCCAGTACTTC. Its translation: CASNPDSQETQYF.

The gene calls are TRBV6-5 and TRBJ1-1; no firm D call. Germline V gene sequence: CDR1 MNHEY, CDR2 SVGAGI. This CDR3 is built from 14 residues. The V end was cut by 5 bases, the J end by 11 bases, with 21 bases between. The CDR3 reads CASSNQVSGLVAFF. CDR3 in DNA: TGTGCCAGCAGTAACCAGGTTTCCGGCTTGGTGGCTTTCTTT.

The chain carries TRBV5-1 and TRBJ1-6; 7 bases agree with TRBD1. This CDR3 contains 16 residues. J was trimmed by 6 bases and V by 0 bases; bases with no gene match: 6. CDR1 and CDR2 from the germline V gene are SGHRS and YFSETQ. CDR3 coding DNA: TGCGCCAGCAGCTTGGGAGGGGGCGGTGGTAATTCACCCCTCCACTTT. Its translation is CASSLGGGGGNSPLHF.

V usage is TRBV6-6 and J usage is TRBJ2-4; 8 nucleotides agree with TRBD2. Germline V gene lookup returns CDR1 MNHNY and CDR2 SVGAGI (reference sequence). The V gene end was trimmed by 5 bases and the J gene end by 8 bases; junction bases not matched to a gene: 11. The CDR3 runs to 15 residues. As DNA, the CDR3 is TGTGCCAGCAGTCTCCGGGGGGGGGAAGTGGACATTCAGTACTTC. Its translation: CASSLRGGEVDIQYF.

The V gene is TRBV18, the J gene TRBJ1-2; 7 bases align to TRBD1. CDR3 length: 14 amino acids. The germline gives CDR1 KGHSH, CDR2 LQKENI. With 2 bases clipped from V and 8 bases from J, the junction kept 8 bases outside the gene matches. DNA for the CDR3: TGTGCCAGCTCACCAGCCGACAGGGTCGGCGGCTACACCTTC. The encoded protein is CASSPADRVGGYTF.

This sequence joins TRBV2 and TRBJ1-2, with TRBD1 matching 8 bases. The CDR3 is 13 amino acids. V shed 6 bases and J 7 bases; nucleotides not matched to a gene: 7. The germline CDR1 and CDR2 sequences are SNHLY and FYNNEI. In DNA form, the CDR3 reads TGTGCCAGCAGCCCAACAGGGGGTGGTGGCTACACCTTC. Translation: CASSPTGGGGYTF.

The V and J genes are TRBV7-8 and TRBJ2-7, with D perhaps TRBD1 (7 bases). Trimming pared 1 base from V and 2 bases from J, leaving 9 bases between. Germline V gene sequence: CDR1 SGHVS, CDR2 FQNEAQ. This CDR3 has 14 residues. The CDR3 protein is CASSLGRGAYEQYF. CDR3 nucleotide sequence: TGTGCCAGCAGCTTAGGCAGGGGGGCCTACGAGCAGTACTTC.

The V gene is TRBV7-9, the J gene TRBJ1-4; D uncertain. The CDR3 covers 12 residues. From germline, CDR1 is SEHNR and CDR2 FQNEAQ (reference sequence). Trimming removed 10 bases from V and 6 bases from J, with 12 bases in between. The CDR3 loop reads CATTQNDEKLFF. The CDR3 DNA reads TGTGCCACGACCCAGAACGATGAAAAACTGTTTTTT.

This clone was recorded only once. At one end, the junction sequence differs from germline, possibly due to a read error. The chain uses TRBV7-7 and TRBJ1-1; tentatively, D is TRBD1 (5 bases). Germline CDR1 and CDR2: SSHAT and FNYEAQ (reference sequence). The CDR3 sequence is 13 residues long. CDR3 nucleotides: TGTGCTAGCAGCTCTCTCACAGGCGGTGAAGCTTTCTTT. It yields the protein CASSSLTGGEAFF.

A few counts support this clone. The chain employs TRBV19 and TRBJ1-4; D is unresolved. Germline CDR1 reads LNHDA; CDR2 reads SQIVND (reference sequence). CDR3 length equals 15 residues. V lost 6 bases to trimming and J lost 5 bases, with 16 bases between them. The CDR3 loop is CASRPTANKNEKLFF. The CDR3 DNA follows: TGTGCCAGTAGGCCTACGGCAAATAAGAATGAAAAACTGTTTTTT.

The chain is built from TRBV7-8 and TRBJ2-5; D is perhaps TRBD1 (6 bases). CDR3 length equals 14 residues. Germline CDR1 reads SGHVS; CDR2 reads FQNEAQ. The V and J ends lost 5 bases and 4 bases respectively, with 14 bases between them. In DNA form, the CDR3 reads TGTGCCAGCAGCCCTAGAGGGGGAATAGAGACCCAGTACTTC. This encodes CASSPRGGIETQYF. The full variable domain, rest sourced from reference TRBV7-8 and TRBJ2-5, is GAGVSQSPRYKVAKRGQDVALRCDPISGHVSLFWYQQALGQGPEFLTYFQNEAQLDKSGLPSDRFFAERPEGSVSTLKIQRTQQEDSAVYLCASSPRGGIETQYFGPGTRLLVL.

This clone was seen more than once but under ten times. CDR3 nucleotide sequence: TGTGCCAGCTCACCATTAGGGGAAAAACTGTTTTTT. Residues: CASSPLGEKLFF. V usage is TRBV18 and J usage is TRBJ1-4; D is ambiguous. The CDR3 is 12 residues long. The V end lost 2 bases, the J end lost 8 bases, and 6 bases lay between the germline ends. Germline CDR1 reads KGHSH; CDR2 reads LQKENI. Full variable domain (outside the CDR3, taken from reference TRBV18 and TRBJ1-4): NAGVMQNPRHLVRRRGQEARLRCSPMKGHSHVYWYRQLPEEGLKFMVYLQKENIIDESGMPKERFSAEFPKEGPSILRIQQVVRGDSAAYFCASSPLGEKLFFGSGTQLSVL.

CDR3 protein: CASRTGSEQFF. CDR3 sequence (DNA): TGTGCCAGCAGGACAGGGTCTGAGCAGTTCTTC. The chain is built from TRBV27 and TRBJ2-1, with 7 bases identical to TRBD1. The trim removed 6 bases at V and 9 bases at J, leaving 2 bases unmatched. The CDR3 is made up of 11 amino acids. Germline V gives CDR1 MNHEY, CDR2 SMNVEV (reference sequence).

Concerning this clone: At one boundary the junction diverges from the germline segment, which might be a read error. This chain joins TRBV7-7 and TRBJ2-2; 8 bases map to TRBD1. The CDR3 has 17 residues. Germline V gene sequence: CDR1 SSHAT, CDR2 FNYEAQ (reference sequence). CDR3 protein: CASSLGAGGADTGELFF. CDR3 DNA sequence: TGTGCTAGCAGCTTAGGGGCAGGGGGCGCCGACACCGGGGAGCTGTTTTTT.

CDR3 sequence: CASSALMTGVWNTEAFF. Written as DNA, the CDR3 is TGTGCCAGCAGCGCCCTTATGACAGGGGTGTGGAACACTGAAGCTTTCTTT. The chain employs TRBV9 and TRBJ1-1, with 8 bases aligning to TRBD1. Germline V gene data show CDR1 as SGDLS and CDR2 as YYNGEE. This CDR3 spans 17 amino acids. V lost 3 bases, J lost 1 base, and 11 bases stayed unmatched. Variable domain in full (rest from reference TRBV9 and TRBJ1-1): DSGVTQTPKHLITATGQRVTLRCSPRSGDLSVYWYQQSLDQGLQFLIQYYNGEERAKGNILERFSAQQFPDLHSELNLSSLELGDSALYFCASSALMTGVWNTEAFFGQGTRLTVV.

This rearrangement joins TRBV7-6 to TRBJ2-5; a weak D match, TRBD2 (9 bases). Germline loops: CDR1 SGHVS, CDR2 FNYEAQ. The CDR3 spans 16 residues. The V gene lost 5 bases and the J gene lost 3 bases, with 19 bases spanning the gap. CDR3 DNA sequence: TGTGCCAGCAGCCCAGGGGGCGGGGGGGCTGAAGAGACCCAGTACTTC. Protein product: CASSPGGGGAEETQYF.